The 14 T cell receptor beta chains below were found in one sample sequenced in a study of cytomegalovirus exposure and HLA in healthy donors. 60 Vbeta and 13 Jbeta primers were used in PCR. Data came from immunoSEQ multiplex PCR; TCRdb stores just in-frame clones and leaves some out. Seen here are about 84,000 clones, around 68% observed once, and the top ten hold 15%. Sequenced material: PBMCs. These receptors were collected from a woman between 40 and 50 years old in good health and CMV-seropositive.

This chain uses TRBV11-2 with TRBJ2-3; D perhaps matches TRBD2 (5 bases). V was pared by 8 bases and J by 2 bases, with 20 bases between. The CDR3 contains 16 residues. Germline-derived CDR1 and CDR2 are SGHAT and FQNNGV. CDR3 sequence reads: CASRPLAGLFTDTQYF. The DNA of the CDR3 is TGTGCCAGCCGCCCGTTGGCTGGACTGTTCACAGATACGCAGTATTTT. The whole variable domain, filled in from reference TRBV11-2 and TRBJ2-3, reads EAGVAQSPRYKIIEKRQSVAFWCNPISGHATLYWYQQILGQGPKLLIQFQNNGVVDDSQLPKDRFSAERLKGVDSTLKIQPAKLEDSAVYLCASRPLAGLFTDTQYFGPGTRLTVL.

The J gene is TRBJ2-3, the V gene TRBV5-1; 12 bases fit TRBD1. The ends lost 4 bases at V and 4 bases at J; junction bases unmatched: 4. This CDR3 is built from 15 residues. Looked up from germline, CDR1 is SGHRS and CDR2 is YFSETQ. The CDR3 is CASSPGQGAADTQYF. The CDR3, as DNA: TGCGCCAGCAGCCCGGGACAGGGGGCAGCAGATACGCAGTATTTT.

This chain links TRBV27 with TRBJ2-3, with a tentative D call TRBD1 (6 bases). The CDR3 is made up of 16 amino acids. Germline V CDR1 and CDR2: MNHEY, SMNVEV (reference sequence). The V end was cut by 4 bases, the J end by 1 base, with 15 bases between. In DNA, the CDR3 is TGTGCCAGCAGTTGGTTAGGGGGTGACGGCACAGATACGCAGTATTTT. Amino acid sequence: CASSWLGGDGTDTQYF.

In its sample, this clone was seen a few times. The gene calls are TRBV25-1 and TRBJ1-1, with unresolved D. Per the germline V gene, CDR1 is MGHDK and CDR2 is SYGVNS. Between the trimmed V and J ends, which lost 5 bases and 4 bases, there was a span of 14 bases. The CDR3 runs 14 residues. CDR3 in DNA: TGTGCCAGCAGTCGCCTCGGGGAGGCCACTGAAGCTTTCTTT. Protein product: CASSRLGEATEAFF.

J is TRBJ1-2 and V is TRBV5-4, with TRBD1 identical over 11 bases. CDR3 length: 16 amino acids. Trimming removed 4 bases from V and 4 bases from J; junction bases left unmatched: 9. Germline assignment: CDR1 SGHNT and CDR2 YYREEE (reference sequence). The CDR3 is CASSAGTGGSIYGYTF. In DNA, the CDR3 is TGTGCCAGCAGCGCCGGGACAGGGGGAAGTATCTATGGCTACACCTTC.

The rearrangement joins TRBV7-2 to TRBJ2-3, with a weak D call TRBD1 (6 bases). This CDR3 contains 14 residues. Between the trimmed V and J ends, which lost 3 bases and 6 bases, there was a span of 13 bases. The V gene's germline CDR1 is SGHTA and CDR2 FQGNSA. CDR3 sequence: CASSFRRTEDTQYF. CDR3 DNA: TGTGCCAGCAGCTTTAGGCGGACAGAGGATACGCAGTATTTT.

The rearrangement uses TRBV4-3 and TRBJ2-3, with D uncertain. The CDR3 has 14 residues. Trimming pared 4 bases from V and 2 bases from J, leaving 10 bases between. Germline CDR1 LGHNA, CDR2 YSLEER. The CDR3 DNA sequence: TGCGCCAGCAGCCCTACTATCGCCACAGATACGCAGTATTTT. It is translated as CASSPTIATDTQYF.

The chain recombines TRBV4-1 with TRBJ2-2; D call uncertain. Germline V gene data show CDR1 as MGHRA and CDR2 as YSYEKL. Trimming took 1 base from V and 4 from J, leaving 10 bases between them. CDR3 length: 15 amino acids. The CDR3 DNA sequence: TGCGCCAGCAGCCAAGCCCAGGAACGCACCGGGGAGCTGTTTTTT. Its translation is CASSQAQERTGELFF.

The chain couples TRBV14 to TRBJ2-4, with 9 positions matching TRBD1. This CDR3 has 16 residues. The V segment lost 6 bases and the J segment 1 base; nucleotides outside the gene matches: 7. The germline V gene encodes CDR1 SGHDN and CDR2 FVKESK. CDR3 region: CASSYGQGYAKNIQYF. The CDR3 bases are TGTGCCAGCAGTTACGGACAGGGGTACGCCAAAAACATTCAGTACTTC.

The chain has TRBV19 and TRBJ1-1; D is possibly TRBD1 (6 bases). Trimming stripped 6 bases from V and 0 bases from J, with 11 bases between. The CDR3 loop spans 14 amino acids. Germline V lookup: CDR1 LNHDA, CDR2 SQIVND (reference sequence). For the CDR3, the DNA is TGTGCCAGTAGAGGGGGACGGGTGAACACTGAAGCTTTCTTT. It is translated as CASRGGRVNTEAFF. The whole variable domain, filled in from reference TRBV19 and TRBJ1-1, reads DGGITQSPKYLFRKEGQNVTLSCEQNLNHDAMYWYRQDPGQGLRLIYYSQIVNDFQKGDIAEGYSVSREKKESFPLTVTSAQKNPTAFYLCASRGGRVNTEAFFGQGTRLTVV.

For the CDR3, the DNA is TGTGCCAGCAGCAAAGGCGGGAAGACCCAGTACTTC. Residues: CASSKGGKTQYF. The chain combines TRBV21-1 with TRBJ2-5; whether TRBD2, the table's D call, matches the DNA was not checked. TRBV21-1 is labeled a pseudogene. The CDR3 is 12 residues long.

This clone occurred a few times. The chain recombines TRBV29-1 with TRBJ2-2; TRBD1 is a possible D gene (5 bases). V dropped 2 bases and J dropped 6 bases, with 7 bases sitting between them. Germline loops: CDR1 SQVTM, CDR2 ANQGSEA. This CDR3 spans 12 amino acids. CDR3 sequence: CSVETRAGELFF. The DNA of the CDR3 is TGCAGCGTTGAAACCAGGGCCGGGGAGCTGTTTTTT.

The CDR3 DNA reads TGTGCCAGCAGCATTGACACTCAGCCCCAGCATTTT. Translating it yields CASSIDTQPQHF. V usage is TRBV7-9 and J usage is TRBJ1-5; D remains ambiguous. V lost 5 bases, J lost 6 bases, and 8 bases lay in between. The CDR3 runs 12 residues. The germline V gene has CDR1 SEHNR and CDR2 FQNEAQ (reference sequence). The whole variable domain, filled in from reference TRBV7-9 and TRBJ1-5, reads DTGVSQNPRHKITKRGQNVTFRCDPISEHNRLYWYRQTLGQGPEFLTYFQNEAQLEKSRLLSDRFSAERPKGSFSTLEIQRTEQGDSAMYLCASSIDTQPQHFGDGTRLSIL.

A remark on this clone: The same CDR3 arises from other DNA sequences in this sample as well. The chain uses TRBV2 and TRBJ2-7, with 7 bases matching TRBD1. The V segment lost 2 bases and the J segment 3 bases; nucleotides outside the gene matches: 10. Germline V CDR1 and CDR2: SNHLY, FYNNEI. This CDR3 is 16 amino acids long. The CDR3 coding sequence is TGTGCCAGCAGTGAACGGACAGGAAGCTTTAACTACGAGCAGTACTTC. Translation gives CASSERTGSFNYEQYF.